Described below is a single T cell receptor beta chain sequence and its context. These data come from a study of blood T cell repertoires in COVID-19. Whole-study context: Acute and convalescent COVID-19 specimens originated in the United States, Italy and Spain. T cells, B-cell-depleted T cells, or PBMCs provided the cDNA or gDNA that served as material.

As originally analysed: Amplification with reference gene primers provided the estimates of nucleated cell counts. Sequenced by immunoSEQ multiplex PCR; TCRdb stores in-frame clones only, minus some. The V and J calls and clone size are taken from that table; D and trimming were inferred from the DNA. Of about 39,000 clones listed, roughly 80% are singletons. Trimming removed 8 bases at V and 1 base at J, with 11 bases between. The CDR3 spans 13 residues. Germline V gene sequence: CDR1 LNHDA, CDR2 SQIVND (reference sequence). This chain links TRBV19 with TRBJ1-1; possible D gene TRBD1, 5 bases. The source material was peripheral blood. The origin of this receptor is a man in his 60s in a cohort sampled during active COVID-19. CDR3 bases: TGTGCCAGTGGGGCATGGGGGAACACTGAAGCTTTCTTT. Translation: CASGAWGNTEAFF.